The 9 T cell receptor beta chains given below trace back to one sample, sequenced in a study of shared clonotypes between healthy human individuals. The assay was immunoSEQ multiplex PCR, and TCRdb's table has in-frame clones only and misses some. The sample comprises 520,000 or so clones, around 79% of which are singletons, and 10% to 15% rests with the top ten. The sequencing sample was made of PBMCs. Receptors were obtained from a woman in her forties in good health. Some clones in this sample may be carry-over from other donors' samples.

This chain links TRBV6-5 with TRBJ1-1; D ambiguous. There are 12 residues in the CDR3. With 5 bases removed from V and 6 bases from J, the gap between germline ends came to 10 bases. CDR1 and CDR2 (germline): MNHEY, SVGAGI. As DNA, the CDR3 is TGTGCCAGCAGTCGCGGGTCGGCTGAAGCTTTCTTT. This gives the protein CASSRGSAEAFF.

In DNA, the CDR3 is TGTGCCAGCAGCCGACAGGGAAACTCCTACGAGCAGTACTTC. Translated, it gives CASSRQGNSYEQYF. The chain has TRBV7-9 and TRBJ2-7; TRBD1 agrees at 7 bases. This CDR3 comprises 14 residues. CDR1 is SEHNR, CDR2 FQNEAQ, per germline (reference sequence). V shed 5 bases and J 0 bases; nucleotides not matched to a gene: 4.

The chain employs TRBV6-5 and TRBJ1-2, with 7 bases that match TRBD1. Germline loops: CDR1 MNHEY, CDR2 SVGAGI. The CDR3 has 15 residues. Trimming took 2 bases from V and 4 from J; bases not matched to a gene: 7. The CDR3 nucleotides are TGTGCCAGCAGTTACACGACAGGGTACGGCTATGGCTACACCTTC. The encoded protein is CASSYTTGYGYGYTF.

The rearrangement joins TRBV7-3 to TRBJ2-5, with 12 bases fitting TRBD2. CDR1 is SGHTA, CDR2 FQGTGA, per germline. V shed 5 bases, J shed 5 bases, and the junction held 9 bases outside the gene matches. This CDR3 contains 16 residues. For the CDR3, the DNA is TGTGCCAGCAGCCCATGGGCTAGCGGGAGGGGGGAGACCCAGTACTTC. Its translation is CASSPWASGRGETQYF.

The V and J genes are TRBV7-2 and TRBJ2-3; maybe TRBD1 (6 bases). The germline V gene has CDR1 SGHTA and CDR2 FQGNSA. V lost 5 bases, J lost 4 bases, and 19 bases lay in between. CDR3 length equals 16 residues. CDR3 in DNA: TGTGCCAGCAGCGCAGAGGGCAGGGGAGCGGCAGATACGCAGTATTTT. It is translated as CASSAEGRGAADTQYF.

The chain carries TRBV6-4 and TRBJ2-3; TRBD2 aligns across 11 bases. V lost 7 bases to trimming and J lost 4 bases; unmatched junction nucleotides: 7. The CDR3 runs 15 residues. Germline lookup yields CDR1 MRHNA and CDR2 SNTAGT. The CDR3: CASNQLAGEADTQYF. CDR3 nucleotide sequence: TGTGCCAGCAACCAACTAGCGGGAGAGGCAGATACGCAGTATTTT.

The J gene is TRBJ2-1, the V gene TRBV5-1; 9 bases are a match to TRBD2. The CDR3 contains 18 residues. V dropped 3 bases and J dropped 2; count of bases not matched to a gene: 12. CDR1 is SGHRS, CDR2 YFSETQ, per germline. The CDR3 here is CASSWYPRREGAYNEQFF. For the CDR3, the DNA is TGCGCCAGCAGCTGGTACCCTCGGCGGGAGGGCGCCTACAATGAGCAGTTCTTC. The full variable domain, with the rest looked up from reference TRBV5-1 and TRBJ2-1, is KAGVTQTPRYLIKTRGQQVTLSCSPISGHRSVSWYQQTPGQGLQFLFEYFSETQRNKGNFPGRFSGRQFSNSRSEMNVSTLELGDSALYLCASSWYPRREGAYNEQFFGPGTRLTVL.

The rearrangement uses TRBV21-1 and TRBJ1-2; the table assigns TRBD1, which was not confirmed against the DNA. TRBV21-1 is labeled a pseudogene. The length of the CDR3 is 14 residues. The CDR3 loop reads CASSNICETGGYTF. CDR3 bases: TGTGCCAGCAGCAATATTTGCGAAACAGGTGGCTACACCTTC.

V usage is TRBV11-2 and J usage is TRBJ1-5; 7 bases map to TRBD1. This CDR3 spans 13 amino acids. Germline V gene lookup returns CDR1 SGHAT and CDR2 FQNNGV. Germline trimming cut 0 bases from V and 7 bases from J; bases unmatched to any gene: 0. CDR3: CASSLEGGQPQHF. The CDR3 coding sequence is TGTGCCAGCAGCTTAGAAGGGGGCCAGCCCCAGCATTTT.